This paragraph reports one T cell receptor (beta chain). Its antigen remains unknown. The data derive from a study of shared clonotypes between healthy human individuals. The study, taken as a whole, reports: Exclusively blood specimens were collected; tissue repertoires likely differ.

Deep-level settings were used for running the assay. Several immunoSEQ plates held equal portions of the genomic DNA taken from each subset. Sequencing used immunoSEQ multiplex PCR; TCRdb keeps in-frame clones, though not all of them. The sample lists 90,000 to 150,000 clones; over 65% were seen once. The V gene's germline CDR1 is SGHVS and CDR2 FNYEAQ. The V segment lost 4 bases and the J segment 8 bases; nucleotides outside the gene matches: 7. The CDR3 loop spans 13 amino acids. All the donors were Caucasian adults who lived in Nashville, Tennessee. The rearrangement joins TRBV7-6 to TRBJ1-1, with 7 nucleotides matching TRBD1. The source of this sequence is a woman aged 25 to 45 in good health. What was sequenced was memory CD8+ T cells sorted from blood. The subset was: CD45RO+ cells pooled with CCR7-negative TemRA cells. The CDR3 DNA sequence: TGTGCCAGCAGCTCACGGGACAGAGGAGAAGCTTTCTTT. Its protein product is CASSSRDRGEAFF.